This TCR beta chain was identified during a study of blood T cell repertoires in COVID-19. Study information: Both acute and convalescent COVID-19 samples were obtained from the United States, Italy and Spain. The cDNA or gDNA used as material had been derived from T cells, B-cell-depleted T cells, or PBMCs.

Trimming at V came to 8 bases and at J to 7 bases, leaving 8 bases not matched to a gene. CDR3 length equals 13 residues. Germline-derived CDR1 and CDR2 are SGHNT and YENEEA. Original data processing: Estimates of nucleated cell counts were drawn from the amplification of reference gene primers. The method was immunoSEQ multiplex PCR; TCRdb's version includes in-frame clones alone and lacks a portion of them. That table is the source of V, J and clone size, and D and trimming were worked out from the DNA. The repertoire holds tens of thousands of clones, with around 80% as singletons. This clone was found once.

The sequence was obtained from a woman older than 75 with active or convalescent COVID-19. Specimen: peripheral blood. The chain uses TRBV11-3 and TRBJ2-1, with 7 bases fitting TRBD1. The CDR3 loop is CASGPTGTNEQFF. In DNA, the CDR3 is TGTGCCAGCGGTCCGACAGGGACGAATGAGCAGTTCTTC.